What follows describes a single T cell receptor (beta chain). Other DNA sequences in this specimen translate into the identical CDR3. The CDR3 consists of 14 residues. The V segment lost 0 bases and the J segment 2 bases; nucleotides outside the gene matches: 2. Germline V gene lookup returns CDR1 SGHNT and CDR2 YYREEE (reference sequence). This sample was taken from a study of blood T cell repertoires in COVID-19. Study overall: Nucleic acid was either cDNA or gDNA, and it came from T cells, B-cell-depleted T cells, or PBMCs.

Generated by immunoSEQ multiplex PCR, the TCRdb table keeps only in-frame clones and is missing some. The table records under 300,000 clones, approximately 90% of them present only once. In assigning cohorts, the study relied on participant-reported clinical history. In Cohort 3, a recovered donor had either two negative PCRs, clearance, or symptom resolution. The chain carries TRBV5-4 and TRBJ2-7; 7 bases are shared with TRBD1. The source of this sequence is a woman aged 18-29 years who had recovered from COVID-19. Sequencing used PBMCs or T cells enriched from blood (not recorded which). CDR3 DNA: TGTGCCAGCAGCTTGGGGGGACAGACCTACGAGCAGTACTTC. This gives the protein CASSLGGQTYEQYF.